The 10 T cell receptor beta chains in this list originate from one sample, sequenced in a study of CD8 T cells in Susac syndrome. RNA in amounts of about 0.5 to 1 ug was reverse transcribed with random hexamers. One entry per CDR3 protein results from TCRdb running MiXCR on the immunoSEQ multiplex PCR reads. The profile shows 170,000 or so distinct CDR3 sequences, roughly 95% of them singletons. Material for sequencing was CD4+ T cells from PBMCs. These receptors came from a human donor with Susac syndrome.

The CDR3 spells CASSLAAKDPYEQYF. The CDR3 DNA reads as TGCGCCAGCAGCTTGGCCGCCAAAGACCCCTACGAGCAGTACTTC. The J gene is TRBJ2-7, the V gene TRBV5-1; D not resolved. The V gene lost 0 bases and the J gene lost 2 bases, with 12 bases spanning the gap. Per germline, CDR1 SGHRS and CDR2 YFSETQ. This CDR3 is built from 15 residues.

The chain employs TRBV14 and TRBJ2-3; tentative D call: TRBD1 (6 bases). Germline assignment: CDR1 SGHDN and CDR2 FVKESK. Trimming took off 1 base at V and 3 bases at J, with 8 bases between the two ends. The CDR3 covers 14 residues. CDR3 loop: CASSQGQETDTQYF. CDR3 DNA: TGTGCCAGCAGCCAAGGACAGGAGACAGATACGCAGTATTTT.

CDR3 bases: TGTGCCAGCAGTGGGAGCGGGGGGCAAGAGACCCAGTACTTC. Encoded protein: CASSGSGGQETQYF. The chain has TRBV2 and TRBJ2-5; 9 bases match TRBD2. The CDR3 sequence is 14 residues long. V lost 4 bases, J lost 2 bases, and 2 bases stayed unmatched. CDR1 SNHLY and CDR2 FYNNEI come from the germline V gene.

Here the CDR3 DNA reads TGTGCCATCAGGGACAGAAATGGCTACACCTTC. As protein: CAIRDRNGYTF. The chain joins TRBV10-3 to TRBJ1-2; perhaps TRBD1 as D (6 bases). The length of the CDR3 is 11 residues. V was shortened by 6 bases and J by 6 bases, with 8 bases between the two germline ends. Looked up from germline, CDR1 is ENHRY and CDR2 is SYGVKD.

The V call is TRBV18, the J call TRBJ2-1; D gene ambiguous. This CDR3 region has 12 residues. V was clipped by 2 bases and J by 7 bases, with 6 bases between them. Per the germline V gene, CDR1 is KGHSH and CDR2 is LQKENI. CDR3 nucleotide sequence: TGTGCCAGCTCACCAAGTGTAAATGAGCAGTTCTTC. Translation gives CASSPSVNEQFF.

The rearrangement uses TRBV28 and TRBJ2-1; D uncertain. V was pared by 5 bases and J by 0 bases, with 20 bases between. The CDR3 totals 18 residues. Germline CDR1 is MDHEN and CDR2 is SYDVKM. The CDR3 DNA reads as TGTGCCAGCAGTCCTCAGGCAGGTCGGCATAGCTCCTACAATGAGCAGTTCTTC. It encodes CASSPQAGRHSSYNEQFF.

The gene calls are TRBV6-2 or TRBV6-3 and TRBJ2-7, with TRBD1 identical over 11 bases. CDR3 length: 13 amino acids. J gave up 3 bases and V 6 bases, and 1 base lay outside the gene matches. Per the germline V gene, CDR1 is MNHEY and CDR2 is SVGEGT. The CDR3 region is CASRGQGGYEQYV. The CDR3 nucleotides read TGTGCCAGCAGGGGACAGGGGGGCTACGAGCAGTACGTC.

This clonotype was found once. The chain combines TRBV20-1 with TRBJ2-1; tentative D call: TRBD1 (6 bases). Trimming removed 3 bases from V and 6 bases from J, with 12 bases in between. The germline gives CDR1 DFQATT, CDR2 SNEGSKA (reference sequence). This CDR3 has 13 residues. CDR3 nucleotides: TGCAGTGCTAGCGCAGGGGTCGTCAATGAGCAGTTCTTC. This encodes CSASAGVVNEQFF.

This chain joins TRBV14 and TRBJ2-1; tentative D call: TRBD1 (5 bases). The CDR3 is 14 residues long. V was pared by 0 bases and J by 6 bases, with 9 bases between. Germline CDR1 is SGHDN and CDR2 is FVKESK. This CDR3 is CASSQDFRANEQFF. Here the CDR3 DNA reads TGTGCCAGCAGCCAAGATTTCAGGGCCAATGAGCAGTTCTTC.

CDR3 loop: CASSFREANYNEQFF. The CDR3 region has the DNA TGTGCCAGCAGTTTCCGGGAGGCAAATTACAATGAGCAGTTCTTC. The rearrangement joins TRBV12-3 or TRBV12-4 to TRBJ2-1, with 7 nucleotides matching TRBD2. The CDR3 extends over 15 amino acids. V trimming: 3 bases; J trimming: 4 bases; junction bases outside the gene matches: 6.